This is a list of T cell receptor beta chains from one sample in a study of shared clonotypes between healthy human individuals. Generated by immunoSEQ multiplex PCR, the TCRdb table keeps only in-frame clones and is missing some. The profile shows about a million clones, 76% of them singletons. Sequencing was performed on memory CD4+ T cells sorted from blood. Receptor source: a man younger than 35 in good health. The CDR3 runs from the conserved cysteine through the conserved F or W. The size field is filled for only some rows; it gives once, few, many or a size class.

CDR3aa,v_gene,abundance,len,j_gene
CASSLAGGGTSTEAFF,TRBV5-6,.,16,TRBJ1-1
CASSPTLGANTGELFF,TRBV18,.,16,TRBJ2-2
CASSPPQVPYEQYF,TRBV18,many,14,TRBJ2-7
CASSFSKGERSYEQYF,TRBV7-2,.,16,TRBJ2-7
CASSRGELMNTEAFF,TRBV5-4,few,15,TRBJ1-1
CASSPGHSGANVLTF,TRBV19,.,15,TRBJ2-6
CASSLPGQGKNEQFF,TRBV5-6,.,15,TRBJ2-1
CASSFSPGTEAFF,TRBV5-1,.,13,TRBJ1-1
CASSSPGTKFTDTQYF,TRBV13,.,16,TRBJ2-3
CATSGGHVGSGANVLTF,TRBV15,.,17,TRBJ2-6
CASSRDRYEQYF,TRBV5-1,.,12,TRBJ2-7
CASSQESTSSYGYTF,TRBV4-2,.,15,TRBJ1-2
CASRAGAVSNQPQHF,TRBV6-6,.,15,TRBJ1-5
CASSLAPQATDDF,TRBV7-9,.,13,TRBJ1-2
CASTPRRGQRYEQYF,TRBV6-1,once,15,TRBJ2-7
CASSPTGPANEKLFF,TRBV18,.,15,TRBJ1-4
CASSPSGDYNSPLHF,TRBV18,.,15,TRBJ1-6
CASSQDWASGGGQYF,TRBV4-1,few,15,TRBJ2-3
CASSAGMQETQYF,TRBV11-2,few,13,TRBJ2-5
CASSQLGDRGAGSTEAFF,TRBV23-1,.,18,TRBJ1-1
CASSSPGQGARYNEQFF,TRBV18,.,17,TRBJ2-1
CAGKGQGVTGELFF,TRBV30,.,14,TRBJ2-2
CASSLDGARAEKLFF,TRBV7-2,.,15,TRBJ1-4
CASSLNRGPYGYTF,TRBV7-3,.,14,TRBJ1-2
CASSLYGGGKAGELFF,TRBV11-2,.,16,TRBJ2-2
CASSLGITGSYNEQFF,TRBV5-1,.,16,TRBJ2-1
CASSDSFSYEQYF,TRBV2,few,13,TRBJ2-7
CASGPLGAGARETQYF,TRBV12-5,once,16,TRBJ2-5
CASSIAGAYYGYTF,TRBV19,.,14,TRBJ1-2
CATSGASGSRETQYF,TRBV15,.,15,TRBJ2-5
CASSEDPPDTQYF,TRBV2,.,13,TRBJ2-3
CASSQASIRDTQYF,TRBV14,few,14,TRBJ2-3
CASSYSTGYEQYF,TRBV6-6,.,13,TRBJ2-7
CRAGDTYEQYF,TRBV20-1,.,11,TRBJ2-7
CASSLGGTSGGNEQFF,TRBV11-3,few,16,TRBJ2-1
CASSSVNSNQPQHF,TRBV7-9,.,14,TRBJ1-5
CASSSDPGNTIYF,TRBV5-1,once,13,TRBJ1-3
CASSDRGYQPQHF,TRBV10-1,.,13,TRBJ1-5
CASSEQGGYSPLHF,TRBV10-2,few,14,TRBJ1-6
CASSQQGMYQPQHF,TRBV18,few,14,TRBJ1-5